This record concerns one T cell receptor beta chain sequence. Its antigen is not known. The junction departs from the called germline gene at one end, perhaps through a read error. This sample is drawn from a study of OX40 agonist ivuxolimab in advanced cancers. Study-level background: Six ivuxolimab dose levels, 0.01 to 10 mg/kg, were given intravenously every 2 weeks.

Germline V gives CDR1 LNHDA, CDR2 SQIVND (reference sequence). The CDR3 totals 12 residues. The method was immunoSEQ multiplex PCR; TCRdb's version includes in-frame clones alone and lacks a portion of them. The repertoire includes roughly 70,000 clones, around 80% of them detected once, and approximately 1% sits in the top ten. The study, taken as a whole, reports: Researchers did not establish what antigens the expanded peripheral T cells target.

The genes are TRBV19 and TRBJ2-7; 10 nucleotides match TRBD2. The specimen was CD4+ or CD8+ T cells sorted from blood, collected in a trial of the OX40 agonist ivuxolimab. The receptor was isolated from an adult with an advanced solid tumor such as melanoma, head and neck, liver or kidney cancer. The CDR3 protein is CASRIAGGEQYF. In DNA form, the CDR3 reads TGTGCCAGTAGGATAGCGGGGGGTGAGCAGTACTTC.